These 22 T cell receptor beta chains were sequenced from one sample in a study of cytomegalovirus exposure and HLA in healthy donors. The PCR ran on 60 Vbeta and 13 Jbeta primers. TCRdb's copy holds only in-frame clones and misses some; the assay was immunoSEQ multiplex PCR. The sample records approximately 140,000 clones, 73% being singletons. Sequences were obtained from PBMCs. The receptor set was obtained from a human donor in good health.

The rearrangement joins TRBV19 to TRBJ2-7; TRBD2 might be the D (5 bases). The CDR3 is made up of 15 amino acids. The V gene lost 3 bases and the J gene lost 0 bases, with 12 bases spanning the gap. Per the germline V gene, CDR1 is LNHDA and CDR2 is SQIVND (reference sequence). The CDR3: CASSIRTGDSYEQYF. As DNA, the CDR3 is TGTGCCAGTAGTATCAGGACTGGGGACTCCTACGAGCAGTACTTC.

This chain uses TRBV4-1 with TRBJ1-1; 9 nucleotides agree with TRBD1. V trimming: 0 bases; J trimming: 11 bases; junction bases outside the gene matches: 10. The CDR3 spans 15 residues. Germline V CDR1 and CDR2: MGHRA, YSYEKL. In DNA, the CDR3 is TGCGCCAGCAGCCAAGATCAGGGGACAGGGTATTTGGCTTTCTTT. It yields the protein CASSQDQGTGYLAFF.

The V and J genes are TRBV12-5 and TRBJ2-3; 15 bases match TRBD2. This CDR3 region has 21 residues. The germline CDR1 and CDR2 sequences are LGHNT and FRNRAP. The trim removed 0 bases at V and 5 bases at J, leaving 15 bases unmatched. For the CDR3, the DNA is TGTGCTAGTGGTTTGGTACAGGGGTTTGGACTAGCGGGAGGGCCATTAGATACGCAGTATTTT. Translated, it gives CASGLVQGFGLAGGPLDTQYF.

A note on this clone: A read error may account for a junction end that differs from germline. The same CDR3 also results from other DNA sequences found in this sample. This sequence joins TRBV29-1 and TRBJ2-7; 12 bases are shared with TRBD2. The CDR3 sequence is 14 residues long. Germline CDR1 reads SQVTM; CDR2 reads ANQGSEA. CDR3 region: CSVGGLAGPYEQYF. CDR3 DNA: TGCAGCGTTGGAGGACTAGCGGGGCCCTATGAGCAGTACTTC.

This chain uses TRBV5-8 with TRBJ2-3; the match to TRBD1 covers 12 bases. Germline V lookup: CDR1 SGHTS, CDR2 YDEGEE. After removal of 4 bases from V and 6 bases from J, the junction contained 9 bases not matched to a gene. This CDR3 has 16 amino acids. CDR3 sequence reads: CASSLAGTGGGDTQYF. In DNA, the CDR3 is TGTGCCAGCAGCCTAGCCGGGACAGGGGGCGGTGATACGCAGTATTTT.

The genes are TRBV9 and TRBJ2-7; the D gene is possibly TRBD1 (5 bases). V was pared by 4 bases and J by 2 bases, with 16 bases between. This CDR3 comprises 15 residues. The germline V gene has CDR1 SGDLS and CDR2 YYNGEE. CDR3 in amino acids: CASSPTWTPTYEQYF. The CDR3 DNA is TGTGCCAGCAGCCCAACATGGACACCCACCTACGAGCAGTACTTC.

The chain recombines TRBV9 with TRBJ2-7; 9 nucleotides line up with TRBD1. Germline CDR1 SGDLS, CDR2 YYNGEE. Losses at the gene ends were 1 base for V and 2 bases for J; bases not matched to a gene: 7. This CDR3 has 16 residues. CDR3 protein: CASSVSTGGAPYEQYF. For the CDR3, the DNA is TGTGCCAGCAGCGTAAGTACAGGGGGCGCGCCCTACGAGCAGTACTTC.

This clone was counted a single time. This chain links TRBV2 with TRBJ1-2; a possible D gene is TRBD1 (6 bases). This CDR3 has 13 amino acids. CDR1 and CDR2 (germline): SNHLY, FYNNEI. Trimming pared 7 bases from V and 2 bases from J, leaving 11 bases between. CDR3 nucleotides: TGTGCCAGCACCCTTGGACAGAACTATGGCTACACCTTC. Translation: CASTLGQNYGYTF.

The chain joins TRBV15 to TRBJ2-1; 9 positions agree with TRBD2. With 2 bases clipped from V and 4 bases from J, the junction kept 9 bases outside the gene matches. Germline CDR1 is LNHNV and CDR2 is YYDKDF (reference sequence). The CDR3 contains 17 residues. Here the CDR3 DNA reads TGTGCCACCAGCAGATACGGGATGACTAGCGGATACAATGAGCAGTTCTTC. Translation gives CATSRYGMTSGYNEQFF.

This clone was counted a few times. The gene calls are TRBV28 and TRBJ1-5; no firm D call. The CDR3 has 13 amino acids. V lost 6 bases and J lost 2, with 8 bases in between. The germline V gene has CDR1 MDHEN and CDR2 SYDVKM. The CDR3 coding sequence is TGTGCCAGCAGCCTTCTCGGCAATCAGCCCCAGCATTTT. It yields the protein CASSLLGNQPQHF.

The chain uses TRBV7-9 and TRBJ2-7, with a possible D match to TRBD2 (6 bases). V was cut by 4 bases and J by 4 bases, with 11 bases left in between. Germline V lookup: CDR1 SEHNR, CDR2 FQNEAQ (reference sequence). The CDR3 sequence is 13 residues long. CDR3 sequence: CASSWTTGYEQYF. The CDR3 DNA is TGTGCCAGCAGCTGGACTACTGGGTACGAGCAGTACTTC.

The V and J genes are TRBV19 and TRBJ2-3; the D gene is possibly TRBD2 (6 bases). V lost 3 bases and J 5 bases, leaving 9 bases between the germline ends. This CDR3 region has 13 residues. The V gene's germline CDR1 is LNHDA and CDR2 SQIVND (reference sequence). The chain's CDR3 is CASSISGGDTQYF. CDR3 nucleotides: TGTGCCAGTAGTATTTCCGGGGGAGATACGCAGTATTTT.

V and J are TRBV28 and TRBJ1-6, with 8 nucleotides matching TRBD1. J gave up 3 bases and V 4 bases, and 5 bases lay outside the gene matches. The germline gives CDR1 MDHEN, CDR2 SYDVKM. The CDR3 is 16 residues long. CDR3 in amino acids: CASSSPGGVYNSPLHF. The CDR3 DNA reads as TGTGCCAGCAGTTCCCCAGGGGGCGTCTATAATTCACCCCTCCACTTT.

The V and J genes are TRBV16 and TRBJ1-5, with 7 bases matching TRBD1. Germline CDR1 reads KGHSY; CDR2 reads FQNENV. There are 14 residues in the CDR3. With V trimmed by 4 bases and J by 3 bases, 3 bases remained unmatched. DNA for the CDR3: TGTGCCAGCAGCCGGGACAGAAACAATCAGCCCCAGCATTTT. Amino acids: CASSRDRNNQPQHF.

This clone was seen a single time. In the same sample, other DNA sequences code for this CDR3. The genes are TRBV18 and TRBJ1-2; a weak D match, TRBD1 (5 bases). The CDR3 sequence is 17 residues long. Germline values: CDR1 KGHSH, CDR2 LQKENI. V was clipped by 3 bases and J by 4 bases, with 21 bases between them. The DNA for the CDR3 is TGTGCCAGCTCACCGGGTTGGCGGGGGAAAGTCTTCTATGGCTACACCTTC. Protein: CASSPGWRGKVFYGYTF.

The rearrangement uses TRBV6-1 and TRBJ1-4; TRBD1 matches at 8 bases. The CDR3 is 13 amino acids. V was pared by 5 bases and J by 8 bases, with 4 bases of the junction left unmatched. From germline, CDR1 is MNHNS and CDR2 SASEGT. CDR3 protein: CASSQGAEEKLFF. The CDR3 DNA reads as TGTGCCAGCAGTCAGGGGGCGGAAGAAAAACTGTTTTTT.

J is TRBJ2-3 and V is TRBV25-1, with 8 nucleotides matching TRBD2. CDR1 MGHDK and CDR2 SYGVNS come from the germline V gene. The trim removed 5 bases at V and 9 bases at J, leaving 13 bases unmatched. CDR3 length equals 15 residues. DNA of the CDR3: TGTGCCAGCAGTACCCACCTTGGGCGGGGGGTGACGCAGTATTTT. Translation gives CASSTHLGRGVTQYF.

The chain uses TRBV6-6 and TRBJ2-7; TRBD2 matches 8 bases. The CDR3 loop spans 12 amino acids. J was trimmed by 2 bases and V by 6 bases; bases with no gene match: 0. Germline V lookup: CDR1 MNHNY, CDR2 SVGAGI (reference sequence). The CDR3 region is CASRLAAYEQYF. DNA for the CDR3: TGTGCCAGCAGACTAGCGGCCTACGAGCAGTACTTC.

The gene calls are TRBV7-6 and TRBJ2-7, with unresolved D. CDR1 is SGHVS, CDR2 FNYEAQ, per germline. The V end lost 0 bases, the J end lost 0 bases, and 12 bases lay between the germline ends. This CDR3 spans 16 amino acids. This CDR3 is CASSLARPLNSYEQYF. DNA for the CDR3: TGTGCCAGCAGCTTAGCCCGACCACTAAACTCCTACGAGCAGTACTTC.

V gene TRBV30 combines with J gene TRBJ2-1, with D unclear. Germline lookup yields CDR1 GTSNPN and CDR2 SVGIG (reference sequence). The CDR3 consists of 16 residues. V lost 7 bases and J 4 bases, leaving 23 bases between the germline ends. The CDR3: CASTFEASNLYNEQFF. In nucleotides, the CDR3 is TGTGCCTCCACCTTCGAGGCCTCGAATTTATACAATGAGCAGTTCTTC.

This clone showed up just a few times. The chain recombines TRBV7-9 with TRBJ1-1, with TRBD1 as a possible D gene (5 bases). CDR3 size: 14 residues. The V gene's germline CDR1 is SEHNR and CDR2 FQNEAQ (reference sequence). Trimming took off 5 bases at V and 3 bases at J, with 13 bases between the two ends. In DNA, the CDR3 is TGTGCCAGCAGCCGACGAGGAGGGGACACTGAAGCTTTCTTT. It translates to CASSRRGGDTEAFF.

V gene TRBV7-8 combines with J gene TRBJ1-4; TRBD1 agrees at 7 bases. The CDR3 loop spans 15 amino acids. Germline-derived CDR1 and CDR2 are SGHVS and FQNEAQ. J gave up 0 bases and V 7 bases, and 5 bases lay outside the gene matches. The CDR3 nucleotides read TGTGCCAGCACCCCGGGACAGACAACTAATGAAAAACTGTTTTTT. Translating gives CASTPGQTTNEKLFF.